The 32 T cell receptor beta chains below come from one sample, sequenced in a study of blood T cell repertoires in COVID-19. Clones were sequenced by immunoSEQ multiplex PCR, and TCRdb holds only the in-frame ones, with some missing. The table records some 270,000 clones, roughly 85% of them present only once. Sequenced input: peripheral blood. The receptors here all came from a woman between 65 and 79 years old with acute or convalescent COVID-19.

The chain links TRBV7-8 to TRBJ2-7; TRBD1 matches 7 bases. Germline V gene lookup returns CDR1 SGHVS and CDR2 FQNEAQ. CDR3 length equals 15 residues. With 6 bases clipped from V and 1 base from J, the junction kept 9 bases outside the gene matches. The CDR3 reads CASRPRQGRSYEQYF. In DNA form, the CDR3 reads TGTGCCAGCAGGCCCAGACAGGGAAGATCCTACGAGCAGTACTTC.

The chain carries TRBV9 and TRBJ2-2; 8 bases agree with TRBD1. Germline V gives CDR1 SGDLS, CDR2 YYNGEE. CDR3 length: 16 amino acids. V lost 6 bases, J lost 3 bases, and 10 bases stayed unmatched. The CDR3 is CASTHLDRVDTGELFF. CDR3 coding DNA: TGTGCCAGCACCCATTTGGACAGGGTCGACACCGGGGAGCTGTTTTTT.

V and J are TRBV4-1 and TRBJ1-6; 8 nucleotides line up with TRBD1. Germline loops: CDR1 MGHRA, CDR2 YSYEKL. The CDR3 consists of 16 residues. With V trimmed by 1 base and J by 3 bases, 2 bases remained unmatched. The CDR3, as DNA: TGCGCCAGCAGCCAAGTGACAGGGGTCTATAATTCACCCCTCCACTTT. The encoded protein is CASSQVTGVYNSPLHF.

The V call is TRBV2, the J call TRBJ1-1, with TRBD1 matching 7 bases. With V trimmed by 4 bases and J by 1 base, 6 bases remained unmatched. Germline loops: CDR1 SNHLY, CDR2 FYNNEI. The CDR3 runs 15 residues. Written as DNA, the CDR3 is TGTGCCAGCAGTGGCGACAGGGCTAGGAACACTGAAGCTTTCTTT. Its translation is CASSGDRARNTEAFF. Full variable domain (rest looked up from reference TRBV2 and TRBJ1-1): EPEVTQTPSHQVTQMGQEVILRCVPISNHLYFYWYRQILGQKVEFLVSFYNNEISEKSEIFDDQFSVERPDGSNFTLKIRSTKLEDSAMYFCASSGDRARNTEAFFGQGTRLTVV.

The CDR3 region is CASSRQRGRGGTQHF. DNA of the CDR3: TGTGCCAGCAGTCGGCAAAGAGGCAGGGGTGGAACCCAGCATTTT. The rearrangement links TRBV6-5 to TRBJ1-5, with D tentatively TRBD1 (6 bases). The CDR3 runs to 15 residues. Germline CDR1 is MNHEY and CDR2 is SVGAGI. V was trimmed by 5 bases and J by 11 bases, leaving 22 bases between them.

The chain has TRBV5-4 and TRBJ2-2, with a possible D match to TRBD2 (6 bases). Germline lookup yields CDR1 SGHNT and CDR2 YYREEE (reference sequence). This CDR3 region has 15 residues. Trimming shortened V by 4 bases and J by 4 bases, and 14 bases separated the two germline ends. Here the CDR3 reads CASSPRGAGTGELFF. CDR3 DNA: TGTGCCAGCAGCCCCCGGGGAGCGGGCACCGGGGAGCTGTTTTTT.

The chain carries TRBV12-3 or TRBV12-4 and TRBJ2-2, with TRBD2 matching 9 bases. V trimming: 11 bases; J trimming: 5 bases; junction bases outside the gene matches: 6. This CDR3 is built from 13 residues. The CDR3 region is CARGGGRTGELFF. DNA for the CDR3: TGTGCCCGCGGGGGGGGCAGGACCGGGGAGCTGTTTTTT.

V is TRBV11-2 and J is TRBJ2-7; TRBD1 matches at 8 bases. CDR3 size: 14 residues. The V segment lost 2 bases and the J segment 2 bases; nucleotides outside the gene matches: 2. The germline V gene has CDR1 SGHAT and CDR2 FQNNGV. CDR3 DNA: TGTGCCAGCAGCTTACGCAGGGGGCCCTACGAGCAGTACTTC. As protein: CASSLRRGPYEQYF.

V is TRBV19 and J is TRBJ2-7, with 11 bases identical to TRBD1. The CDR3 is 14 residues long. J lost 5 bases, V lost 5 bases, and 5 bases had no gene match. Germline V gene sequence: CDR1 LNHDA, CDR2 SQIVND (reference sequence). In DNA form, the CDR3 reads TGTGCCAGTAGTTGGACAGGGGGCGCGGACGAGCAGTACTTC. Residues: CASSWTGGADEQYF.

V is TRBV5-6 and J is TRBJ1-5; 9 nucleotides agree with TRBD1. V shed 6 bases and J 3 bases; nucleotides not matched to a gene: 7. Per germline, CDR1 SGHDT and CDR2 YYEEEE. The CDR3 contains 15 residues. CDR3 region: CASTVTGGPNQPQHF. The CDR3 nucleotides read TGTGCCAGCACCGTGACAGGGGGGCCCAATCAGCCCCAGCATTTT.

The chain is built from TRBV3-1 (or the pseudogene TRBV3-2) and TRBJ2-7, with D uncertain. CDR1 and CDR2 (germline): LGHDT, YNNKEL (reference sequence). The CDR3 contains 11 residues. Between the trimmed V and J ends, which lost 5 bases and 4 bases, there was a span of 6 bases. The CDR3 sequence: CASSSRYEQYF. The DNA for the CDR3 is TGTGCCAGCAGCTCTCGTTACGAGCAGTACTTC.

The chain combines TRBV5-4 with TRBJ2-7; 9 bases fit TRBD2. V gave up 4 bases and J gave up 1 base; unmatched junction bases: 9. This CDR3 comprises 16 residues. The germline V gene encodes CDR1 SGHNT and CDR2 YYREEE (reference sequence). The CDR3 here is CASSTTSGSPSYEQYF. As DNA, the CDR3 is TGTGCCAGCAGCACAACTAGCGGGTCGCCTTCCTACGAGCAGTACTTC. The full variable domain, its missing parts supplied by reference TRBV5-4 and TRBJ2-7, is ETGVTQSPTHLIKTRGQQVTLRCSSQSGHNTVSWYQQALGQGPQFIFQYYREEENGRGNFPPRFSGLQFPNYSSELNVNALELDDSALYLCASSTTSGSPSYEQYFGPGTRLTVT.

V and J are TRBV6-1 and TRBJ1-5; D might be TRBD1 (5 bases). CDR3 length: 16 amino acids. Per germline, CDR1 MNHNS and CDR2 SASEGT. V dropped 4 bases and J dropped 5 bases, with 18 bases sitting between them. DNA for the CDR3: TGTGCCAGCAGTGCTTCCGTTCAGGGATGGGATCAGCCCCAGCATTTT. Translated: CASSASVQGWDQPQHF.

The rearrangement links TRBV10-1 to TRBJ1-2, with TRBD1 identical over 9 bases. V lost 8 bases and J lost 0; bases outside the gene matches: 7. The CDR3 runs to 15 residues. Germline V gene lookup returns CDR1 WNHNN and CDR2 SYGVQD (reference sequence). Here the CDR3 reads CASLGQGLSNYGYTF. The CDR3 DNA is TGCGCCAGCCTCGGACAGGGGCTTTCTAACTATGGCTACACCTTC.

The V gene is TRBV19, the J gene TRBJ2-5; 9 nucleotides line up with TRBD2. From germline, CDR1 is LNHDA and CDR2 SQIVND (reference sequence). CDR3 length: 16 residues. Losses at the gene ends were 1 base for V and 2 bases for J; bases not matched to a gene: 5. CDR3 nucleotides: TGTGCCAGTAGTATAGGTTGGACTAGCGCTCAAGAGACCCAGTACTTC. Its translation is CASSIGWTSAQETQYF.

The chain employs TRBV5-1 and TRBJ1-2; the D is unclear. The germline V and J ends were trimmed by 0 bases and 6 bases, with 12 bases remaining between them. Germline loops: CDR1 SGHRS, CDR2 YFSETQ. The CDR3 is 14 amino acids. In nucleotides, the CDR3 is TGCGCCAGCAGCTTGGTAGCGGGAACTAATGGCTACACCTTC. It yields the protein CASSLVAGTNGYTF. The full variable domain, rest sourced from reference TRBV5-1 and TRBJ1-2, is KAGVTQTPRYLIKTRGQQVTLSCSPISGHRSVSWYQQTPGQGLQFLFEYFSETQRNKGNFPGRFSGRQFSNSRSEMNVSTLELGDSALYLCASSLVAGTNGYTFGSGTRLTVV.

The V and J genes are TRBV7-9 and TRBJ2-5; tentatively, D is TRBD2 (7 bases). CDR1 and CDR2 from the germline V gene are SEHNR and FQNEAQ (reference sequence). This CDR3 has 16 residues. V lost 5 bases to trimming and J lost 10 bases, with 26 bases between them. CDR3 DNA: TGTGCCAGCAGCGGATTTCGGGGGGCAATGAGTGAAGGCCAGTACTTC. Encoded protein: CASSGFRGAMSEGQYF.

The rearrangement links TRBV10-1 to TRBJ2-2, with D tentatively TRBD2 (5 bases). The CDR3 totals 16 residues. From germline, CDR1 is WNHNN and CDR2 SYGVQD (reference sequence). Trimming took 1 base from V and 4 from J, leaving 13 bases between them. The CDR3 here is CASSELELVGTGELFF. For the CDR3, the DNA is TGCGCCAGCAGTGAGTTGGAACTAGTGGGCACCGGGGAGCTGTTTTTT.

This rearrangement joins TRBV19 to TRBJ1-5, with a weak D call TRBD1 (6 bases). The CDR3 extends over 14 amino acids. Germline V CDR1 and CDR2: LNHDA, SQIVND (reference sequence). Trimming left V 6 bases short and J 7 bases short, with 16 bases between. This CDR3 reads CASSNRDRGQPQHF. The CDR3 region has the DNA TGTGCCAGTAGCAACAGGGATAGGGGCCAGCCCCAGCATTTT.

The V gene is TRBV7-9, the J gene TRBJ1-2, with 8 bases fitting TRBD1. The CDR3 has 15 residues. CDR1 is SEHNR, CDR2 FQNEAQ, per germline (reference sequence). Losses at the gene ends were 6 bases for V and 4 bases for J; bases not matched to a gene: 10. The CDR3, as DNA: TGTGCCAGCAGGAAGGGGACAGGACCACCCTATGGCTACACCTTC. It yields the protein CASRKGTGPPYGYTF. The full variable domain, in which reference TRBV7-9 and TRBJ1-2 provide the parts outside the CDR3, is DTGVSQNPRHKITKRGQNVTFRCDPISEHNRLYWYRQTLGQGPEFLTYFQNEAQLEKSRLLSDRFSAERPKGSFSTLEIQRTEQGDSAMYLCASRKGTGPPYGYTFGSGTRLTVV.

The chain employs TRBV28 and TRBJ2-1; TRBD2 matches 8 bases. Trimming at V came to 5 bases and at J to 5 bases, leaving 11 bases not matched to a gene. The CDR3 extends over 16 amino acids. Germline CDR1 and CDR2: MDHEN and SYDVKM. The CDR3 DNA follows: TGTGCCAGCAGTCCCCTCGGGGCTAGCGGGCACAATGAGCAGTTCTTC. Its protein is CASSPLGASGHNEQFF. Full variable domain (rest looked up from reference TRBV28 and TRBJ2-1): DVKVTQSSRYLVKRTGEKVFLECVQDMDHENMFWYRQDPGLGLRLIYFSYDVKMKEKGDIPEGYSVSREKKERFSLILESASTNQTSMYLCASSPLGASGHNEQFFGPGTRLTVL.

The chain couples TRBV19 to TRBJ1-6, with D perhaps matching TRBD1 (5 bases). There are 12 residues in the CDR3. The germline V gene has CDR1 LNHDA and CDR2 SQIVND (reference sequence). V shed 9 bases and J shed 8 bases, with 11 bases lying between them. The CDR3 sequence: CASREGDSPLHF. The CDR3, as DNA: TGTGCCAGCAGGGAAGGGGATTCACCCCTCCACTTT.

This rearrangement joins TRBV12-3 or TRBV12-4 to TRBJ2-1; tentative D call: TRBD2 (7 bases). CDR3 size: 13 residues. V lost 2 bases and J 9 bases, leaving 11 bases between the germline ends. The CDR3 coding sequence is TGTGCCAGCAGTTTACTGAGGGGGGGTGAGCAGTTCTTC. Translating it yields CASSLLRGGEQFF.

Only one count was recorded for this clone. The chain joins TRBV4-1 to TRBJ1-1, with a possible D match to TRBD1 (5 bases). There are 14 residues in the CDR3. Trimming pared 1 base from V and 6 bases from J, leaving 12 bases between. Germline CDR1 and CDR2: MGHRA and YSYEKL. CDR3 protein: CASSQGFGGAEAFF. In DNA, the CDR3 is TGCGCCAGCAGCCAAGGGTTTGGAGGGGCTGAAGCTTTCTTT.

This clone was recorded a few times. The V call is TRBV24-1, the J call TRBJ1-4; 8 bases are a match to TRBD1. This CDR3 is built from 13 residues. CDR1 and CDR2 (germline): KGHDR, SFDVKD. The junction had 6 bases not matched to a gene; V was cut back by 9 bases and J by 7 bases. The CDR3 here is CATLRGRSEKLFF. CDR3 bases: TGTGCCACCCTCAGGGGGCGAAGTGAAAAACTGTTTTTT.

This sequence joins TRBV27 and TRBJ1-2; 7 bases are shared with TRBD1. Germline V gives CDR1 MNHEY, CDR2 SMNVEV (reference sequence). V lost 2 bases, J lost 4 bases, and 7 bases stayed unmatched. This CDR3 region has 15 residues. CDR3 nucleotide sequence: TGTGCCAGCAGTTTAAAGGGACAGAAGTCCTATGGCTACACCTTC. Amino acid sequence: CASSLKGQKSYGYTF.

V and J are TRBV10-3 and TRBJ1-5; a possible D gene is TRBD1 (5 bases). This CDR3 has 14 residues. Germline CDR1 reads ENHRY; CDR2 reads SYGVKD. The germline V and J ends were trimmed by 4 bases and 5 bases, with 12 bases remaining between them. CDR3 sequence reads: CAISVDSTYQPQHF. Here the CDR3 DNA reads TGTGCCATCAGTGTTGACAGCACTTATCAGCCCCAGCATTTT.

The genes are TRBV11-2 and TRBJ1-1, with a tentative D call TRBD1 (5 bases). From germline, CDR1 is SGHAT and CDR2 FQNNGV. CDR3 size: 17 residues. V lost 5 bases and J lost 4, with 23 bases in between. The CDR3 DNA reads as TGTGCCAGCAGCCCCTCGGGGGGTAGGGGTATCTCCACTGAAGCTTTCTTT. As protein: CASSPSGGRGISTEAFF.

J is TRBJ2-1 and V is TRBV5-1; D might be TRBD1 (6 bases). Germline V gene sequence: CDR1 SGHRS, CDR2 YFSETQ. The CDR3 consists of 15 residues. The CDR3 here is CATALAPGVWDEQFF. CDR3 sequence (DNA): TGCGCTACCGCTCTGGCCCCAGGGGTCTGGGATGAGCAGTTCTTC.

The chain combines TRBV5-5 with TRBJ2-1; the match to TRBD1 covers 7 bases. V lost 4 bases and J lost 2; bases outside the gene matches: 6. The CDR3 has 15 amino acids. The germline gives CDR1 SGHKS, CDR2 YYEKEE (reference sequence). Here the CDR3 DNA reads TGTGCCAGCAGCCGACAGGGTGGCACCTACAATGAGCAGTTCTTC. It codes for CASSRQGGTYNEQFF.

The rearrangement links TRBV2 to TRBJ1-1; no clear D gene. With 5 bases removed from V and 3 bases from J, the gap between germline ends came to 7 bases. This CDR3 contains 12 residues. The germline V gene encodes CDR1 SNHLY and CDR2 FYNNEI. The CDR3 loop reads CASSTEHTEAFF. CDR3 in DNA: TGTGCCAGCAGTACAGAGCACACTGAAGCTTTCTTT.

The V gene is TRBV6-5, the J gene TRBJ2-2; TRBD2 aligns across 10 bases. Germline CDR1 is MNHEY and CDR2 is SVGAGI. CDR3 length: 15 residues. V was pared by 7 bases and J by 0 bases, with 2 bases of the junction left unmatched. This chain's CDR3 is CASNSGGTNTGELFF. The DNA for the CDR3 is TGTGCCAGCAATAGCGGGGGGACGAACACCGGGGAGCTGTTTTTT.